The next 4 T cell receptor beta chains were all read from a single sample in a study of molecular identifiers for immune sequencing clone quantification. TCRdb independently ran MiXCR on the PCR reads; one entry per CDR3 protein. The sample records some 650,000 distinct CDR3 sequences, roughly 21% being singletons. Sequenced input: naive CD8+ T cells from blood, with Jurkat cell RNA spiked in. The subset: FACS-sorted CD8+CD4-CCR7+CD45RA+ naive T cells. These receptors were collected from a human donor in good health. Some libraries in this study had Jurkat cell RNA spiked in.

With respect to this clonotype: Compared with germline, one end of the junction differs, possibly owing to a read error. The chain uses TRBV19 and TRBJ2-1; 7 bases are a match to TRBD2. This CDR3 is built from 16 residues. CDR1 is LNHDA and CDR2 is SQIVND in the germline V gene (reference sequence). The CDR3 bases are TGTGCCAGTAGTATTTTCCACGGGGGGACCTACAGTGAGCAGTTCTTC. Protein: CASSIFHGGTYSEQFF. The variable domain in full, completed from reference TRBV19 and TRBJ2-1, reads DGGITQSPKYLFRKEGQNVTLSCEQNLNHDAMYWYRQDPGQGLRLIYYSQIVNDFQKGDIAEGYSVSREKKESFPLTVTSAQKNPTAFYLCASSIFHGGTYSEQFFGPGTRLTVL.

This clonotype has ten or more counts. CDR3 protein: CASSQEDRADYVRFF. The CDR3 nucleotides read TGCGCCAGCAGCCAAGAGGACAGAGCGGACTACGTACGGTTCTTC. The chain recombines TRBV4-3 with TRBJ2-1; D possibly uses TRBD1 or TRBD2 (6 bases each). Germline-derived CDR1 and CDR2 are LGHNA and YSLEER. Trimming took off 0 bases at V and 15 bases at J, with 21 bases between the two ends. This CDR3 region has 15 residues.

As concerns this clonotype: A clone one base away is much larger, so this may be a read error. The chain links TRBV12-3 or TRBV12-4 to TRBJ2-5; D is ambiguous. The CDR3 extends over 13 amino acids. The CDR3 protein is CASSLFITETQCF. The CDR3 DNA is TGTGCCAGCAGTTTATTCATTACCGAGACCCAGTGCTTC.

In its sample, this clonotype was seen many times. The chain couples TRBV6-6 to TRBJ2-7, with 8 positions matching TRBD2. The CDR3 consists of 12 residues. J lost 7 bases, V lost 7 bases, and 6 bases had no gene match. CDR1 MNHNY and CDR2 SVGAGI come from the germline V gene (reference sequence). Here the CDR3 reads CASTGGAREQYF. DNA of the CDR3: TGTGCCAGCACGGGGGGGGCTAGGGAGCAGTACTTC.